This T cell receptor beta chain came from a study of blood T cell repertoires in COVID-19 (dated by TCRdb to about 2020). Broadly, across the study: Samples covering the acute and convalescent phases of COVID-19 were provided by collaborators in the United States, Italy and Spain. The prospective study material was composed of cDNA or gDNA derived from T cells, B-cell-depleted T cells, or PBMCs. Sample metadata almost always included a de-identified subject ID, COVID-19 status, age in years and sex. HLA class I and class II types, where available, came from metadata supplied by the sample provider rather than from assay-based typing. Samples were obtained from the ongoing ImmuneRACE study (first 160 participants) and from roughly 1,300 subjects provided by 6 global collaborators. The repertoires were released in a freely available public database intended as a resource for research on the immune response to SARS-CoV-2. Deeply sampled blood TCRbeta repertoires from subjects exposed to, actively infected with, or recovered from COVID-19 were included in the dataset. Study-wide findings and limitations: Clinical and demographic metadata were provided uncurated, with the amount varying by source and participant.

The immunoSEQ Assay, a bias-controlled multiplex PCR, was used to amplify TCRbeta CDR3 regions from genomic DNA. On the authors' methods: Nucleated cell counts per sample were estimated from amplification of reference gene primers within the assay. To quantify the absolute abundance of each unique TCRbeta CDR3 rearrangement, sequence reads were collapsed and filtered. For each sample, productive Simpson clonality was calculated as the square root of Simpson's diversity index over productive rearrangements. TCRdb obtained this table from immuneACCESS and retained in-frame rearrangements with V and J assigned. These tables miss some clones; where compared with another copy, unresolved V genes account for less than half of the shortfall, and the remainder is unexplained. The V and J calls and the clone size are those of that table, but D and trimming were determined from the DNA. The sample records just over 300,000 clones, approximately 84% of which are singletons. The ten largest account for over 3.5% of the sample.

CDR1 SGHRS and CDR2 YFSETQ are derived from the germline V gene. From the cysteine through the phenylalanine, the CDR3 covers 14 amino acids. Just the 42-base CDR3 DNA is kept, in frame starting at base 1. Clipping removes 2 bases from V and 5 bases from J, with 6 as the unmatched junction base count. Of note for this clone: It has no known antigen specificity. Base qualities are not at hand, and no much larger clone is one base apart.

Enrolling through a virtual design, the prospective study's participants ranged in age from roughly 18 to 90 years and lived across about two dozen United States geographic areas. In the prospective study, cohorts were assigned on the basis of participant-reported clinical history obtained from a screening survey and a study questionnaire. ImmuneRACE Cohort 3 recovered participants were defined by two consecutive negative NP/OP PCR tests, healthcare professional clearance, or symptom resolution. Each participant in the prospective study had whole blood, serum and a nasopharyngeal or oropharyngeal swab collected by mobile phlebotomists. Over a roughly two-month period, participants in the prospective study had the option of providing additional blood draws and questionnaires. Before DNA extraction, prospective study blood samples were shipped either frozen or at room temperature.

The clonotype was recovered from a man younger than 40 who had recovered from COVID-19. The V and J genes are TRBV5-1 and TRBJ1-1; TRBD1 aligns with 7 central bases. Sequencing used PBMCs or T cells enriched from blood (not recorded which). The DNA reads as follows: TGCGCCAGCAGCTTATACCCAGGGGGAACTGAAGCTTTCTTT. This encodes CASSLYPGGTEAFF.